A single sample is the source of the 25 T cell receptor beta chains below, sequenced in a study of response to subunit inactivated influenza vaccine. TCRdb fed the RT-PCR reads into MiXCR, producing one record per CDR3 protein. The sample contains roughly 190,000 distinct CDR3 sequences, approximately 12% of which appear only once. A further study also used this sample, focusing on T cells expressing NK-cell markers. In that study: Synthesis of TCR beta cDNA relied on 5'RACE template switching carrying UMIs.

Source: CD8+ T cells sorted from PBMCs, taken roughly 12 days after vaccination. The receptor set was obtained from a man in his fifties or sixties who received an inactivated influenza vaccine.

This clonotype was seen more than once but under ten times. The J gene is TRBJ2-1, the V gene TRBV24-1; D possibly corresponds to TRBD2 (5 bases). This CDR3 contains 13 residues. The germline gives CDR1 KGHDR, CDR2 SFDVKD. Trimming cost V 3 bases and J 8 bases, with 10 bases left between them. CDR3 residues: CATSDGLWDEQFF. The DNA for the CDR3 is TGTGCCACCAGTGATGGACTTTGGGATGAGCAGTTCTTC.

Ten or more counts support this clonotype. The chain has TRBV9 and TRBJ2-7, with 12 bases fitting TRBD2. From germline, CDR1 is SGDLS and CDR2 YYNGEE. V shed 0 bases and J 0 bases; nucleotides not matched to a gene: 4. The CDR3 has 17 amino acids. The CDR3 sequence: CASSVGLAGVHSYEQYF. The CDR3 bases are TGTGCCAGCAGCGTAGGACTAGCGGGAGTCCACTCCTACGAGCAGTACTTC.

This clonotype was seen repeatedly, ten times or more. This chain joins TRBV15 and TRBJ1-6; perhaps TRBD1 as D (6 bases). V gave up 0 bases and J gave up 6 bases, with 6 bases separating them. The CDR3 is 14 residues long. Germline CDR1 LNHNV, CDR2 YYDKDF (reference sequence). The CDR3 DNA reads as TGTGCCACCAGCAGAGAGGGGGCTAATTCACCCCTCCACTTT. Translated, it gives CATSREGANSPLHF.

V and J are TRBV11-2 and TRBJ2-7; the D gene is possibly TRBD2 (6 bases). This CDR3 comprises 16 residues. V shed 2 bases and J shed 3 bases, with 17 bases lying between them. CDR1 is SGHAT, CDR2 FQNNGV, per germline. This CDR3 is CASSLTSGTAFYEQYF. For the CDR3, the DNA is TGTGCCAGCAGCTTAACGTCCGGGACTGCCTTCTACGAGCAGTACTTC.

The chain uses TRBV30 and TRBJ2-4; TRBD2 is a possible D gene (5 bases). V lost 8 bases and J lost 2, with 19 bases in between. CDR1 and CDR2 from the germline V gene are GTSNPN and SVGIG (reference sequence). This CDR3 region has 15 residues. The CDR3 region is CAVTGWERSKNIQYF. Here the CDR3 DNA reads TGTGCCGTAACCGGCTGGGAGAGGTCCAAAAACATTCAGTACTTC.

The chain links TRBV5-5 to TRBJ2-6; D unresolved. This CDR3 has 16 residues. Per germline, CDR1 SGHKS and CDR2 YYEKEE (reference sequence). V was cut by 0 bases and J by 4 bases, with 11 bases left in between. CDR3 DNA: TGTGCCAGCAGCTTGGGGATGGCCCCCGGGGCCAACGTCCTGACTTTC. This gives the protein CASSLGMAPGANVLTF.

There are a few counts of this clonotype. V and J are TRBV7-6 and TRBJ2-2; a weak D match, TRBD2 (6 bases). The V and J ends lost 3 bases and 4 bases respectively, with 9 bases between them. This CDR3 comprises 14 residues. Germline V gene lookup returns CDR1 SGHVS and CDR2 FNYEAQ. This chain's CDR3 is CASSFQGGTGELFF. In nucleotides, the CDR3 is TGTGCCAGCAGCTTTCAGGGAGGCACCGGGGAGCTGTTTTTT.

This clonotype was counted between two and nine times. The V and J genes are TRBV11-2 and TRBJ2-5; D gene uncertain. With 5 bases removed from V and 3 bases from J, the gap between germline ends came to 10 bases. The CDR3 length is 13 residues. Germline V lookup: CDR1 SGHAT, CDR2 FQNNGV. CDR3 coding DNA: TGTGCCAGCAGCGCCCATCGGGAAGAGACCCAGTACTTC. Its protein product is CASSAHREETQYF.

In this sample, this clonotype turned up many times. This chain joins TRBV12-3 or TRBV12-4 and TRBJ1-5; D remains ambiguous. CDR3 length: 13 residues. Trimming shortened V by 3 bases and J by 3 bases, and 6 bases separated the two germline ends. The CDR3 reads CASSFRPNQPQHF. The CDR3 DNA reads as TGTGCCAGCAGTTTCCGGCCCAATCAGCCCCAGCATTTT.

This clonotype has more than one count but fewer than ten. The chain has TRBV2 and TRBJ2-3; 8 bases agree with TRBD2. Per germline, CDR1 SNHLY and CDR2 FYNNEI. With V trimmed by 0 bases and J by 7 bases, 6 bases remained unmatched. This CDR3 has 15 residues. The CDR3 reads CASSEAWLAGHTQYF. The CDR3 DNA is TGTGCCAGCAGTGAAGCGTGGCTAGCGGGTCATACGCAGTATTTT.

This clonotype was seen a few times. The chain links TRBV5-1 to TRBJ2-5; 11 bases are shared with TRBD2. J gave up 0 bases and V 4 bases, and 5 bases lay outside the gene matches. The CDR3 spans 16 residues. CDR1 and CDR2 from the germline V gene are SGHRS and YFSETQ. In DNA form, the CDR3 reads TGCGCCAGCAGCCCCCGACTAGCGGGGAACCAAGAGACCCAGTACTTC. Protein sequence: CASSPRLAGNQETQYF.

This clonotype showed up just a few times. This chain links TRBV30 with TRBJ2-7; TRBD1 matches 8 bases. In germline, CDR1 is GTSNPN, CDR2 SVGIG (reference sequence). Trimming at V came to 8 bases and at J to 3 bases, leaving 6 bases not matched to a gene. The CDR3 has 12 amino acids. The CDR3 DNA reads as TGTGCCACCCCGGACAGGGTCTACGAGCAGTACTTC. Translating gives CATPDRVYEQYF.

This chain links TRBV7-9 with TRBJ2-1; tentatively, D is TRBD1 (5 bases). Per germline, CDR1 SEHNR and CDR2 FQNEAQ (reference sequence). The germline V and J ends were trimmed by 5 bases and 0 bases, with 17 bases remaining between them. The CDR3 is made up of 17 amino acids. The CDR3 region is CASSPPQGGSSYNEQFF. In DNA form, the CDR3 reads TGTGCCAGCAGCCCGCCCCAGGGTGGTTCCTCCTACAATGAGCAGTTCTTC. The full variable domain, with the rest looked up from reference TRBV7-9 and TRBJ2-1, is DTGVSQNPRHKITKRGQNVTFRCDPISEHNRLYWYRQTLGQGPEFLTYFQNEAQLEKSRLLSDRFSAERPKGSFSTLEIQRTEQGDSAMYLCASSPPQGGSSYNEQFFGPGTRLTVL.

CDR3 in DNA: TGTGCCAGTAGTTTACAATACAGCTCCTACAATGAGCAGTTCTTC. Its protein is CASSLQYSSYNEQFF. This chain connects TRBV19 to TRBJ2-1; D gene ambiguous. CDR3 length equals 15 residues. Germline V CDR1 and CDR2: LNHDA, SQIVND (reference sequence). V shed 5 bases and J shed 0 bases, with 11 bases lying between them.

This clonotype was seen ten or more times. The chain links TRBV7-6 to TRBJ1-5; TRBD1 matches 7 bases. The CDR3 is 15 amino acids. V gave up 2 bases and J gave up 5 bases; unmatched junction bases: 6. The germline V gene encodes CDR1 SGHVS and CDR2 FNYEAQ. The CDR3 is CASSLYQGEDQPQHF. Here the CDR3 DNA reads TGTGCCAGCAGCTTATATCAGGGGGAAGATCAGCCCCAGCATTTT.

There are many counts of this clonotype. This rearrangement joins TRBV28 to TRBJ2-7; TRBD1 agrees at 7 bases. V lost 1 base to trimming and J lost 3 bases; unmatched junction nucleotides: 9. The CDR3 contains 16 residues. Germline CDR1 reads MDHEN; CDR2 reads SYDVKM. The CDR3 nucleotides read TGTGCCAGCAGTTTATTCCCTCCGGGACAGTACTACGAGCAGTACTTC. Translated: CASSLFPPGQYYEQYF.

The chain is built from TRBV7-9 and TRBJ2-5, with 7 bases aligning to TRBD2. CDR1 and CDR2 (germline): SEHNR, FQNEAQ (reference sequence). This CDR3 spans 15 amino acids. V lost 3 bases and J lost 2; bases outside the gene matches: 6. CDR3 in amino acids: CASSFGGGFQETQYF. The DNA of the CDR3 is TGTGCCAGCAGCTTCGGGGGAGGGTTTCAAGAGACCCAGTACTTC.

This clonotype was recorded at least ten times. This rearrangement joins TRBV29-1 to TRBJ2-7, with TRBD1 matching over 10 bases. Germline assignment: CDR1 SQVTM and CDR2 ANQGSEA. The CDR3 loop spans 14 amino acids. V was clipped by 3 bases and J by 6 bases; unmatched bases: 8. In nucleotides, the CDR3 is TGCAGCGTTGACCCCCGGGGACAGGGGACCGAGCAGTACTTC. It codes for CSVDPRGQGTEQYF.

This chain joins TRBV2 and TRBJ2-4; D uncertain. Between the trimmed V and J ends, which lost 8 bases and 0 bases, there was a span of 11 bases. Germline V gene data show CDR1 as SNHLY and CDR2 as FYNNEI. The CDR3 is 14 amino acids. DNA for the CDR3: TGTGCCAGCCAACCGGGCCTAGCCAAAAACATTCAGTACTTC. It codes for CASQPGLAKNIQYF.

This clonotype was recorded a few times. This chain joins TRBV27 and TRBJ2-1; 7 positions agree with TRBD2. Germline V gene data show CDR1 as MNHEY and CDR2 as SMNVEV (reference sequence). This CDR3 region has 14 residues. Trimming removed 7 bases from V and 8 bases from J; junction bases left unmatched: 11. The CDR3 loop is CASKRTSLGYEQFF. The CDR3 nucleotides read TGTGCCAGCAAACGGACTAGTTTGGGTTATGAGCAGTTCTTC.

V is TRBV4-1 and J is TRBJ2-1; 7 positions match TRBD2. With V trimmed by 3 bases and J by 4 bases, 9 bases remained unmatched. The germline CDR1 and CDR2 sequences are MGHRA and YSYEKL. CDR3 length: 16 residues. This CDR3 reads CASSQHLAEVYNEQFF. The CDR3 nucleotides are TGCGCCAGCAGCCAGCATCTAGCGGAAGTTTACAATGAGCAGTTCTTC.

This clonotype occurred many times. This rearrangement joins TRBV14 to TRBJ1-3; D call uncertain. CDR1 and CDR2 (germline): SGHDN, FVKESK. The CDR3 has 16 residues. The V end was cut by 0 bases, the J end by 0 bases, with 9 bases between. As DNA, the CDR3 is TGTGCCAGCAGCCAAGATGCCAGCATCTCTGGAAACACCATATATTTT. Translation gives CASSQDASISGNTIYF.

This clonotype appeared a few times. This rearrangement joins TRBV20-1 to TRBJ2-7; D is undetermined. Trimming pared 0 bases from V and 2 bases from J, leaving 5 bases between. CDR1 and CDR2 (germline): DFQATT, SNEGSKA (reference sequence). This CDR3 comprises 12 residues. The CDR3 is CSARDPAYEQYF. The CDR3 coding sequence is TGCAGTGCTAGAGACCCTGCCTACGAGCAGTACTTC.

The chain uses TRBV5-6 and TRBJ1-2; D is perhaps TRBD1 (5 bases). CDR1 is SGHDT and CDR2 is YYEEEE in the germline V gene. The V end lost 3 bases, the J end lost 0 bases, and 15 bases lay between the germline ends. The CDR3 is 16 residues long. The CDR3 sequence is CASSSFQTETNYGYTF. The CDR3 DNA is TGTGCCAGCAGCTCCTTTCAGACAGAGACTAACTATGGCTACACCTTC.

This clonotype was counted only a few times. V gene TRBV27 combines with J gene TRBJ2-5, with a possible D match to TRBD2 (6 bases). The CDR3 runs to 15 residues. The V end lost 2 bases, the J end lost 4 bases, and 14 bases lay between the germline ends. Germline V gives CDR1 MNHEY, CDR2 SMNVEV (reference sequence). For the CDR3, the DNA is TGTGCCAGCAGTTTACTGGGACTTCTCGGAGAGACCCAGTACTTC. It yields the protein CASSLLGLLGETQYF.